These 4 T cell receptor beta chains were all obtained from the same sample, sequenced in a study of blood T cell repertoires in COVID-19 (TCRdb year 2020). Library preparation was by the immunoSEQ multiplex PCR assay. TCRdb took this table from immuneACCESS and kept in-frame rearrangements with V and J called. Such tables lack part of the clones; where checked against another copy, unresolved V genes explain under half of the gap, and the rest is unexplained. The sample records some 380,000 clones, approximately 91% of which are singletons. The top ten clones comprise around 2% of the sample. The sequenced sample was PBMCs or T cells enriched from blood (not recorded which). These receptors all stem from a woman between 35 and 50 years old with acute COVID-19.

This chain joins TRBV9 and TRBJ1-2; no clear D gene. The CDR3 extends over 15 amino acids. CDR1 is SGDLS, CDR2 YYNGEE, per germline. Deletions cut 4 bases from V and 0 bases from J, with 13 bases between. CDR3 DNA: TGTGCCAGCAGCCCGATCAGTTTTTCTAACTATGGCTACACCTTC. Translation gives CASSPISFSNYGYTF.

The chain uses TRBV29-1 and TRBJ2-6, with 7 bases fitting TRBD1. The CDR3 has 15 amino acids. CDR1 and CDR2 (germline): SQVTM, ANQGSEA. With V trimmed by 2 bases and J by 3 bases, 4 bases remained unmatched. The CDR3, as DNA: TGCAGCGTTGAACACAGGGGATTTGGGGCCAACGTCCTGACTTTC. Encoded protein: CSVEHRGFGANVLTF.

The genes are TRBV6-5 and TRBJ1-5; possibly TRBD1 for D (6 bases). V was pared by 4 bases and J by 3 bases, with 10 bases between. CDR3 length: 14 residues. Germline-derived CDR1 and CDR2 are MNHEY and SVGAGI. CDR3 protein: CASSWGGDNQPQHF. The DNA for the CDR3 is TGTGCCAGCAGTTGGGGGGGCGACAATCAGCCCCAGCATTTT.

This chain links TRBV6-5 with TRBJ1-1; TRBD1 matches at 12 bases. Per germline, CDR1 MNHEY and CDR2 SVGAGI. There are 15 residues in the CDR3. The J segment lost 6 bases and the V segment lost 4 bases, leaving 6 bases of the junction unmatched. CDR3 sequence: CASSSPGQGASEAFF. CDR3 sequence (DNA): TGTGCCAGCAGTTCTCCGGGACAGGGGGCCTCTGAAGCTTTCTTT.